Detailed here is one TCR beta chain. This specimen belongs to a study of blood T cell repertoires in COVID-19. Study overall: Samples came from the United States, Italy and Spain, spanning acute and convalescent COVID-19. From T cells, B-cell-depleted T cells, or PBMCs came the material, which was cDNA or gDNA.

Using immunoSEQ multiplex PCR, the repertoire was profiled, and TCRdb retains in-frame clones only, with some absent. Of 250,000 to 300,000 clones in the sample, 70% to 90% were seen once. The CDR3 runs to 13 residues. Germline assignment: CDR1 SQVTM and CDR2 ANQGSEA. The ends were cut back, 3 bases at V and 4 bases at J, with 9 bases in the middle. The age range of participants was about 18 to 89 years, with residence in about two dozen US areas. Participants had their cohort set by participant-reported clinical history. Sequencing used PBMCs or T cells enriched from blood (not recorded which). The TCR sequence derives from a woman aged 45-65 years who had recovered from COVID-19. V gene TRBV29-1 combines with J gene TRBJ1-4; the D gene is possibly TRBD1 (6 bases). CDR3 DNA: TGCAGCGTTGATGGCAGGGGTAATGAAAAACTGTTTTTT. This translates into CSVDGRGNEKLFF.